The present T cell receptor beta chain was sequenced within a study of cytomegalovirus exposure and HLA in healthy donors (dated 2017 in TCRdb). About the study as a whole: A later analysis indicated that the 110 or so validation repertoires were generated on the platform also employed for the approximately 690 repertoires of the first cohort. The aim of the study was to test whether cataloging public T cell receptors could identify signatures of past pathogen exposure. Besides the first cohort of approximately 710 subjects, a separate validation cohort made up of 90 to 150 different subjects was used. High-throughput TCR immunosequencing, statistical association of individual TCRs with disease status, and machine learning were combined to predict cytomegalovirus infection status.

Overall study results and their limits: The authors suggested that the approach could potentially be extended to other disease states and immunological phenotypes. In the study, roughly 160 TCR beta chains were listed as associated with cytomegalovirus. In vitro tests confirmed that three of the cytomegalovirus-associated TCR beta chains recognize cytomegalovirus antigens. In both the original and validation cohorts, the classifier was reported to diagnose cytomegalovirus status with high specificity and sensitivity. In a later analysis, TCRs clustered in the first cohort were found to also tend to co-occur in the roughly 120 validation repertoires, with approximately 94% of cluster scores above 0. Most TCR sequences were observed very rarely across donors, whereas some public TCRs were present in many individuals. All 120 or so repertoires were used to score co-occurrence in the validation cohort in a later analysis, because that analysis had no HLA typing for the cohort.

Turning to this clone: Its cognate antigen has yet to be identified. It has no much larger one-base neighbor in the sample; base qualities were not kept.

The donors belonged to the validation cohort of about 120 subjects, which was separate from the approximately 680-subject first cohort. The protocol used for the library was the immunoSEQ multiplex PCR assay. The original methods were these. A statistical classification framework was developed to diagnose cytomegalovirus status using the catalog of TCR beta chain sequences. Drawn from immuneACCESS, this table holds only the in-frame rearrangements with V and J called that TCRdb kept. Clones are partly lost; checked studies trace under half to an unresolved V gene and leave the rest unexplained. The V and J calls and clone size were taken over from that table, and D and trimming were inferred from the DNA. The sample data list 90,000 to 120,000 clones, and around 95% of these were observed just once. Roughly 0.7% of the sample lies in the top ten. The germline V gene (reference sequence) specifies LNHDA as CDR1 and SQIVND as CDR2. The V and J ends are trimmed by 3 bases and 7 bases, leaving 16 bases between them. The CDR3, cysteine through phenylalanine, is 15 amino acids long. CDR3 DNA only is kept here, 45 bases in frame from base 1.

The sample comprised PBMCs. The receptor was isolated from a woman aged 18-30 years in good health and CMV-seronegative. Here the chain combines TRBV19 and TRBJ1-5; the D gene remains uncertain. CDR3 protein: CASSIKPGTPQPQHF. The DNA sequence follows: TGTGCCAGTAGTATCAAGCCAGGAACGCCACAGCCCCAGCATTTT. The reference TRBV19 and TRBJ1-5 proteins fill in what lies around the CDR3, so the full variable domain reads DGGITQSPKYLFRKEGQNVTLSCEQNLNHDAMYWYRQDPGQGLRLIYYSQIVNDFQKGDIAEGYSVSREKKESFPLTVTSAQKNPTAFYLCASSIKPGTPQPQHFGDGTRLSIL.